These 32 T cell receptor beta chains originate from one sample sequenced in a study of technical replicates of blood from a few donors. TCRdb's copy holds only in-frame clones and misses some; the assay was immunoSEQ multiplex PCR. The sample lists over 50,000 clones, more than 75% occurring once. Specimen: PBMCs. These receptors were obtained from a human donor in good health. Some clones in this sample may be carry-over from other donors' samples.

This chain uses TRBV18 with TRBJ1-1; tentative D call: TRBD1 (6 bases). The CDR3 is 16 amino acids. Germline CDR1 KGHSH, CDR2 LQKENI. Between the trimmed V and J ends, which lost 2 bases and 3 bases, there was a span of 16 bases. The CDR3 protein is CASSPGVGGLDTEAFF. The CDR3 nucleotides are TGTGCCAGCTCACCAGGGGTTGGGGGCTTAGACACTGAAGCTTTCTTT.

The chain employs TRBV5-1 and TRBJ2-7, with a possible D match to TRBD1 (5 bases). The CDR3 sequence is 16 residues long. CDR1 and CDR2 from the germline V gene are SGHRS and YFSETQ. V was cut by 3 bases and J by 0 bases, with 16 bases left in between. CDR3 region: CASSSKTQEISYEQYF. The CDR3 nucleotides are TGCGCCAGCAGCTCAAAGACACAGGAAATCTCCTACGAGCAGTACTTC.

The rearrangement links TRBV27 to TRBJ2-3; TRBD1 aligns across 7 bases. The CDR3 runs 14 residues. Germline V lookup: CDR1 MNHEY, CDR2 SMNVEV (reference sequence). Germline trimming cut 6 bases from V and 4 bases from J; bases unmatched to any gene: 7. The CDR3 DNA sequence: TGTGCCAGCAGCCCAGACAGGGCTCCAGATACGCAGTATTTT. This codes for CASSPDRAPDTQYF.

The chain has TRBV2 and TRBJ2-7, with TRBD2 identical over 9 bases. V lost 3 bases and J lost 0; bases outside the gene matches: 3. Germline values: CDR1 SNHLY, CDR2 FYNNEI. There are 15 residues in the CDR3. CDR3 DNA sequence: TGTGCCAGCAGTGAGGCTAGCGGGGTCTCCTACGAGCAGTACTTC. This encodes CASSEASGVSYEQYF.

The chain is built from TRBV13 and TRBJ1-2, with D possibly being TRBD1 (5 bases). The CDR3 runs to 14 residues. V was shortened by 7 bases and J by 6 bases, with 18 bases between the two germline ends. Germline lookup yields CDR1 PRHDT and CDR2 FYEKMQ (reference sequence). The CDR3 DNA is TGTGCCAGCACCTTGGGGGGGGAGGAGGATGGCTACACCTTC. Its protein is CASTLGGEEDGYTF.

Here the CDR3 DNA reads TGTGCCAGCAGTGGACAGGGGTTTCTCGGCTACACCTTC. This codes for CASSGQGFLGYTF. The J gene is TRBJ1-2, the V gene TRBV2; TRBD1 matches at 8 bases. Germline trimming cut 4 bases from V and 8 bases from J; bases unmatched to any gene: 6. This CDR3 region has 13 residues. Germline CDR1 reads SNHLY; CDR2 reads FYNNEI.

This chain links TRBV30 with TRBJ1-5; 8 bases map to TRBD1. J was trimmed by 6 bases and V by 3 bases; bases with no gene match: 4. CDR1 is GTSNPN, CDR2 SVGIG, per germline (reference sequence). CDR3 length: 13 amino acids. CDR3 in amino acids: CAWRGQGSQPQHF. CDR3 coding DNA: TGTGCCTGGAGAGGACAGGGATCTCAGCCCCAGCATTTT.

This clone has only one observation. This chain connects TRBV30 to TRBJ2-7; 13 nucleotides align to TRBD2. The CDR3 length is 15 residues. V was pared by 1 base and J by 7 bases, with 7 bases of the junction left unmatched. Germline CDR1 and CDR2: GTSNPN and SVGIG (reference sequence). CDR3 nucleotide sequence: TGTGCCTGGAGTGCTACTAGCGGGAGGGCCAATGAGCAGTACTTC. It translates to CAWSATSGRANEQYF.

The chain carries TRBV7-9 and TRBJ1-6, with TRBD1 matching 7 bases. The CDR3 is 14 amino acids. From germline, CDR1 is SEHNR and CDR2 FQNEAQ (reference sequence). V shed 8 bases, J shed 0 bases, and the junction held 1 base outside the gene matches. Here the CDR3 reads CASGDSSYNSPLHF. CDR3 DNA sequence: TGTGCCAGCGGGGACAGCTCCTATAATTCACCCCTCCACTTT.

The chain uses TRBV2 and TRBJ1-6; 7 bases are shared with TRBD1. This CDR3 has 15 residues. Germline V gene lookup returns CDR1 SNHLY and CDR2 FYNNEI. V dropped 5 bases and J dropped 10; count of bases not matched to a gene: 11. The CDR3 coding sequence is TGTGCCAGCAGTAAAAATACAGGGGTACGGTCACCCCTCCACTTT. Protein product: CASSKNTGVRSPLHF.

In DNA form, the CDR3 reads TGTGCCAGTAGTTATGTGGGGGCAAGCTATGGCTACACCTTC. It encodes CASSYVGASYGYTF. This chain joins TRBV19 and TRBJ1-2, with D tentatively TRBD1 (6 bases). CDR3 length: 14 residues. The ends were cut back, 5 bases at V and 4 bases at J, with 14 bases in the middle. Germline values: CDR1 LNHDA, CDR2 SQIVND (reference sequence).

This clone was seen once. J is TRBJ2-7 and V is TRBV4-1, with D perhaps TRBD2 (7 bases). Trimming pared 4 bases from V and 3 bases from J, leaving 13 bases between. Germline CDR1 reads MGHRA; CDR2 reads YSYEKL. This CDR3 spans 14 amino acids. The CDR3 here is CASSLWRGHYEQYF. As DNA, the CDR3 is TGCGCCAGCAGCCTCTGGCGGGGGCACTACGAGCAGTACTTC.

The chain's CDR3 is CASSLGVGREQYF. The CDR3 region has the DNA TGTGCCAGCAGCTTAGGGGTGGGGAGGGAGCAGTACTTC. The V call is TRBV7-3, the J call TRBJ2-7; D might be TRBD2 (6 bases). The CDR3 sequence is 13 residues long. Germline V gene data show CDR1 as SGHTA and CDR2 as FQGTGA. V was trimmed by 2 bases and J by 7 bases, leaving 12 bases between them.

V and J are TRBV18 and TRBJ1-4; D is ambiguous. Germline V gives CDR1 KGHSH, CDR2 LQKENI. With 2 bases removed from V and 9 bases from J, the gap between germline ends came to 10 bases. This CDR3 has 13 residues. In DNA form, the CDR3 reads TGTGCCAGCTCACCAAGAGAAGCTCAAAAACTGTTTTTT. Translating it yields CASSPREAQKLFF. Variable domain in full (rest from reference TRBV18 and TRBJ1-4): NAGVMQNPRHLVRRRGQEARLRCSPMKGHSHVYWYRQLPEEGLKFMVYLQKENIIDESGMPKERFSAEFPKEGPSILRIQQVVRGDSAAYFCASSPREAQKLFFGSGTQLSVL.

This clone was detected a few times. Here the CDR3 reads CASSPGTGNTEAFF. As DNA, the CDR3 is TGTGCCAGCTCACCAGGGACAGGTAACACTGAAGCTTTCTTT. The chain employs TRBV18 and TRBJ1-1; 8 nucleotides line up with TRBD1. Germline CDR1 KGHSH, CDR2 LQKENI. Trimming removed 2 bases from V and 2 bases from J; junction bases left unmatched: 1. CDR3 size: 14 residues.

The chain uses TRBV9 and TRBJ2-7; 7 nucleotides align to TRBD1. J lost 6 bases, V lost 0 bases, and 9 bases had no gene match. This CDR3 is 15 amino acids long. The germline CDR1 and CDR2 sequences are SGDLS and YYNGEE. The CDR3 spells CASSVVAGGVGEQYF. CDR3 nucleotides: TGTGCCAGCAGCGTAGTGGCAGGGGGAGTGGGCGAGCAGTACTTC.

The chain employs TRBV6-1 and TRBJ2-6; 7 bases agree with TRBD1. J was trimmed by 2 bases and V by 2 bases; bases with no gene match: 6. CDR3 length: 17 residues. The V gene's germline CDR1 is MNHNS and CDR2 SASEGT. The CDR3 region is CASSETRTGAGANVLTF. In DNA, the CDR3 is TGTGCCAGCAGTGAAACAAGAACAGGGGCTGGGGCCAACGTCCTGACTTTC.

This clone was counted at least ten times. The sample has other DNA sequences that encode this CDR3 too. CDR3 protein: CASSYTSGSSYEQYF. In DNA form, the CDR3 reads TGTGCCAGCAGTTACACTAGCGGGAGTTCCTACGAGCAGTACTTC. The chain employs TRBV6-5 and TRBJ2-7; 11 bases line up with TRBD2. CDR3 length: 15 amino acids. The V gene end was trimmed by 2 bases and the J gene end by 1 base; junction bases not matched to a gene: 1. Germline V gives CDR1 MNHEY, CDR2 SVGAGI.

In DNA form, the CDR3 reads TGTGCCAGCAGTGAAGGCGTCATTGCCAGGGATAACACCGGGGAGCTGTTTTTT. Its translation is CASSEGVIARDNTGELFF. V and J are TRBV6-1 and TRBJ2-2; D possibly corresponds to TRBD1 (5 bases). The CDR3 covers 18 residues. Germline V CDR1 and CDR2: MNHNS, SASEGT. V lost 1 base to trimming and J lost 2 bases, with 17 bases between them.

This chain links TRBV6-5 with TRBJ1-3; 7 nucleotides agree with TRBD1. Trimming took 5 bases from V and 0 from J; bases not matched to a gene: 1. The CDR3 consists of 14 residues. Germline loops: CDR1 MNHEY, CDR2 SVGAGI. The CDR3 sequence: CASSRDSSGNTIYF. The CDR3 DNA reads as TGTGCCAGCAGTCGGGACAGCTCTGGAAACACCATATATTTT.

The V call is TRBV5-1, the J call TRBJ1-1, with 8 bases that match TRBD1. CDR1 and CDR2 (germline): SGHRS, YFSETQ. This CDR3 has 14 residues. The trim removed 5 bases at V and 4 bases at J, leaving 7 bases unmatched. The CDR3 DNA reads as TGCGCCAGCAGACCAGGGGGCGGGGGCACTGAAGCTTTCTTT. It yields the protein CASRPGGGGTEAFF. Together with reference TRBV5-1 and TRBJ1-1, the CDR3 gives the full variable domain: KAGVTQTPRYLIKTRGQQVTLSCSPISGHRSVSWYQQTPGQGLQFLFEYFSETQRNKGNFPGRFSGRQFSNSRSEMNVSTLELGDSALYLCASRPGGGGTEAFFGQGTRLTVV.

This sequence joins TRBV27 and TRBJ1-1, with D perhaps TRBD1 (5 bases). The length of the CDR3 is 14 residues. Germline V CDR1 and CDR2: MNHEY, SMNVEV (reference sequence). V was clipped by 0 bases and J by 4 bases, with 9 bases between them. In DNA form, the CDR3 reads TGTGCCAGCAGTTTATCCGGGGGGGTCACTGAAGCTTTCTTT. As protein: CASSLSGGVTEAFF.

The chain employs TRBV28 and TRBJ1-1; possible D gene TRBD1, 5 bases. V was cut by 2 bases and J by 3 bases, with 10 bases left in between. There are 14 residues in the CDR3. Germline V gives CDR1 MDHEN, CDR2 SYDVKM. CDR3 bases: TGTGCCAGCAGTTTAACGGGGGTCGACACTGAAGCTTTCTTT. It codes for CASSLTGVDTEAFF.

The chain employs TRBV5-1 and TRBJ2-5, with TRBD2 matching 7 bases. The CDR3 totals 15 residues. V lost 6 bases to trimming and J lost 2 bases; unmatched junction nucleotides: 10. In germline, CDR1 is SGHRS, CDR2 YFSETQ. In nucleotides, the CDR3 is TGCGCCAGCACCTCCTCGCCGGGGGGACAAGAGACCCAGTACTTC. Translation gives CASTSSPGGQETQYF.

The rearrangement links TRBV7-2 to TRBJ2-7; TRBD2 matches at 8 bases. Germline CDR1 reads SGHTA; CDR2 reads FQGNSA. The CDR3 is 14 residues long. Unmatched junction bases numbered 0, after V lost 0 bases and J lost 2 bases. This CDR3 is CASSLALAAYEQYF. CDR3 bases: TGTGCCAGCAGCTTAGCACTAGCGGCCTACGAGCAGTACTTC.

This chain joins TRBV6-1 and TRBJ2-6; no clear D gene. CDR1 is MNHNS and CDR2 is SASEGT in the germline V gene. Trimming stripped 4 bases from V and 2 bases from J, with 6 bases between. The CDR3 consists of 14 residues. The CDR3 nucleotides are TGTGCCAGCAGTGCGGTCGCTGGGGCCAACGTCCTGACTTTC. Amino acids: CASSAVAGANVLTF.

J is TRBJ2-2 and V is TRBV6-5; a possible D gene is TRBD2 (6 bases). V lost 0 bases, J lost 6 bases, and 14 bases lay in between. The CDR3 spans 16 residues. Germline CDR1 MNHEY, CDR2 SVGAGI. CDR3 residues: CASSYSNGGWAGELFF. CDR3 coding DNA: TGTGCCAGCAGTTACTCGAATGGAGGGTGGGCCGGGGAGCTGTTTTTT.

This clone came up a few times. The genes are TRBV30 and TRBJ2-7; D is unclear. The germline gives CDR1 GTSNPN, CDR2 SVGIG (reference sequence). The V end lost 2 bases, the J end lost 3 bases, and 11 bases lay between the germline ends. The length of the CDR3 is 13 residues. CDR3: CAWSWRRDYEQYF. CDR3 sequence (DNA): TGTGCCTGGAGTTGGCGGAGAGACTACGAGCAGTACTTC.

V is TRBV4-1 and J is TRBJ1-2, with D possibly matching TRBD1 (5 bases). The ends were cut back, 4 bases at V and 4 bases at J, with 16 bases in the middle. Germline V gives CDR1 MGHRA, CDR2 YSYEKL. The CDR3 extends over 15 amino acids. CDR3: CASSRTLTDGYGYTF. The CDR3 nucleotides are TGCGCCAGCAGCCGAACCCTGACAGACGGCTATGGCTACACCTTC.

This chain uses TRBV25-1 with TRBJ2-4, with D possibly TRBD1 on 6 matching bases. CDR1 and CDR2 from the germline V gene are MGHDK and SYGVNS. The CDR3 length is 16 residues. The germline V and J ends were trimmed by 3 bases and 3 bases, with 15 bases remaining between them. CDR3 residues: CASSEGTGWVKNIQYF. CDR3 coding DNA: TGTGCCAGCAGTGAGGGAACAGGGTGGGTCAAAAACATTCAGTACTTC.

The J gene is TRBJ1-2, the V gene TRBV15; D is unresolved. Trimming removed 0 bases from V and 7 bases from J, with 12 bases in between. The CDR3 spans 14 residues. Germline V gene sequence: CDR1 LNHNV, CDR2 YYDKDF (reference sequence). The CDR3 is CATSRDRVVGGYTF. DNA for the CDR3: TGTGCCACCAGCAGAGACCGCGTGGTCGGTGGCTACACCTTC.

This clone has only one observation. J is TRBJ2-7 and V is TRBV19; 10 bases fit TRBD1. Germline loops: CDR1 LNHDA, CDR2 SQIVND (reference sequence). The CDR3 runs 16 residues. The V segment lost 5 bases and the J segment 4 bases; nucleotides outside the gene matches: 11. Here the CDR3 reads CASSYQPGQGYYEQYF. DNA for the CDR3: TGTGCCAGTAGTTATCAACCGGGACAGGGGTATTACGAGCAGTACTTC.